This is a list of T cell receptor beta chains from one sample in a study of cytomegalovirus exposure and HLA in healthy donors. This table comes from immunoSEQ multiplex PCR, and its TCRdb copy is limited to in-frame clones, with some not included. The sample gives some 180,000 clones, roughly four fifths of which show up once; 1.5% to 2% is in the top ten. The sample taken for sequencing was PBMCs. Receptors were obtained from a man younger than 35 in good health and CMV-seronegative. Each CDR3 is given with its conserved first and last residue. A D gene is named only where the DNA matches it firmly. The size field is filled for only some rows; it gives once, few, many or a size class.

J	size	V	D	DNA	CDR3
TRBJ2-7	NA	TRBV27	NA	TGTGCCAGCAGTCCTTACTTCGTTTACGAGCAGTACTTC	CASSPYFVYEQYF
TRBJ2-7	NA	TRBV11-2	TRBD1	TGTGCCAGCAGCTTACAGACAGGGCCCTCCTACGAGCAGTACTTC	CASSLQTGPSYEQYF
TRBJ1-2	few	TRBV6-6	NA	TGTGCCAGCAGTCCCGACAAGAACTATGGCTACACCTTC	CASSPDKNYGYTF
TRBJ2-7	NA	TRBV4-2	TRBD2	TGTGCCAGCAGCCTCTCGGGGAGCGGGGGGGCTTACGAGCAGTACTTC	CASSLSGSGGAYEQYF
TRBJ2-7	NA	TRBV4-1	NA	TGCGCCAGCAGCCAAGGGCCCGAGCGGTACGAGCAGTACTTC	CASSQGPERYEQYF
TRBJ1-2	NA	TRBV7-9	NA	TGTGCCAGCAGCTTAGAGCAGGCGTACTACACCTTC	CASSLEQAYYTF
TRBJ2-2	NA	TRBV12-5	TRBD1	TGTGCTAGTGGTTCCCGACAGGGGAACACCGGGGAGCTGTTTTTT	CASGSRQGNTGELFF
TRBJ1-1	few	TRBV5-6	TRBD1	TGTGCCAGCAGGGGACAGGGGAACACTGAAGCTTTCTTT	CASRGQGNTEAFF
TRBJ2-2	NA	TRBV10-3	TRBD2	TGTGCCATCAGTGAGTCCGGGACTAGTGATACCGGGGAGCTGTTTTTT	CAISESGTSDTGELFF
TRBJ2-7	NA	TRBV7-9	TRBD2	TGTGCCAGCAGCGGTAGCGGGGGGGCTCTTTACGAGCAGTACTTC	CASSGSGGALYEQYF
TRBJ1-6	NA	TRBV6-6	TRBD1	TGTGCCAGCAGTTACTTGGGACAGGGGAATTCACCCCTCCACTTT	CASSYLGQGNSPLHF
TRBJ2-6	few	TRBV29-1	NA	TGCAGCGTTGCACGGTCTGGGGCCAACGTCCTGACTTTC	CSVARSGANVLTF
TRBJ1-1	NA	TRBV19	NA	TGTGCCAGTACCGTGACGGGGGGGGGTACTGAAGCTTTCTTT	CASTVTGGGTEAFF
TRBJ2-1	few	TRBV6-4	TRBD2	TGTGCCAGCAGTGAAGAGGCTAGCGGGGGGTACAATGAGCAGTTCTTC	CASSEEASGGYNEQFF
TRBJ2-3	NA	TRBV2	TRBD2	TGTGCCAGCGTGGGACTAGCGGGAGCTGCGCAGTATTTT	CASVGLAGAAQYF
TRBJ1-1	NA	TRBV30	NA	TGTGCCTGGAGCAGCGGGGGAGCCAACACTGAAGCTTTCTTT	CAWSSGGANTEAFF
TRBJ1-1	NA	TRBV13	NA	TGTGCCAGCAGCTTATTTCGGGGCACTGAAGCTTTCTTT	CASSLFRGTEAFF
TRBJ1-2	once	TRBV28	NA	TGTGCCAGCAGTTTCCGGCAGGGGAATGGCTACACCTTC	CASSFRQGNGYTF
TRBJ2-3	NA	TRBV28	NA	TGTGCCAGCAGTTTTCCGCCCGGTTCGGGGGGCAGCACAGATACGCAGTATTTT	CASSFPPGSGGSTDTQYF
TRBJ2-1	NA	TRBV9	TRBD2	TGTGCCAGCAGCGTAGATCTAGCGGGAGGGACCAATGAGCAGTTCTTC	CASSVDLAGGTNEQFF
TRBJ2-7	NA	TRBV29-1	NA	TGCAGCGTTGGAGGAGGTTTTTCCTACGAGCAGTACTTC	CSVGGGFSYEQYF
TRBJ1-4	NA	TRBV7-9	NA	TGTGCCAGCAGCTACAGTGATGAAAAACTGTTTTTT	CASSYSDEKLFF
TRBJ1-1	once	TRBV7-9	NA	TGTGCCAGCAGCTTAGGGCATTACACTGAAGCTTTCTTT	CASSLGHYTEAFF
TRBJ2-1	once	TRBV5-4	TRBD2	TGTGCCAGCAGAACCAATCGAGGGACTAGCGGATACAATGAGCAGTTCTTC	CASRTNRGTSGYNEQFF
TRBJ2-5	few	TRBV10-3	TRBD2	TGTGCCACCCTAGCGAGGGAGGGAGGGGAGACCCAGTACTTC	CATLAREGGETQYF
TRBJ2-5	few	TRBV9	NA	TGTGCCAGCAGCGTAGCGGCAGGGGACTATACTGTAGACCAGTACTTC	CASSVAAGDYTVDQYF
TRBJ1-4	NA	TRBV28	TRBD1	TGTGCCAGCAGTCTCGCAGGGGGCGGTCGGGAAAAACTGTTTTTT	CASSLAGGGREKLFF
TRBJ1-6	NA	TRBV10-3	NA	TGTGCCATCAGCGGGGGGGCTGGACTGGCCCCCTATAATTCACCCCTCCACTTT	CAISGGAGLAPYNSPLHF
TRBJ2-1	few	TRBV9	TRBD2	TGTGCCAGCAGCACTACGACTAGCGGGACGACCAATGAGCAGTTCTTC	CASSTTTSGTTNEQFF
TRBJ1-2	NA	TRBV28	NA	TGTGCCAGCAGTATCTTACAGGTGGCTCGAGGCTACACCTTC	CASSILQVARGYTF
TRBJ2-3	NA	TRBV28	TRBD2	TGTGCCAGCACGGCTAGCGGGAGAGTCCCCCCAGATACGCAGTATTTT	CASTASGRVPPDTQYF
TRBJ1-2	NA	TRBV18	TRBD1	TGTGCCAGCTCACCGGACAGGATGAACTATGGCTACACCTTC	CASSPDRMNYGYTF
TRBJ1-2	NA	TRBV9	NA	TGTGCCAGCAGCGCGAACAGGGTTTATTATGGCTACACCTTC	CASSANRVYYGYTF
TRBJ2-3	NA	TRBV25-1	TRBD2	TGTGCCAGCAGTGAATTCGTAGCGGGAGTAACAGATACGCAGTATTTT	CASSEFVAGVTDTQYF
TRBJ1-2	NA	TRBV19	NA	TGTGCCAGTAGTATAGCTGGCAGTACAAACTATGGCTACACCTTC	CASSIAGSTNYGYTF
TRBJ1-2	NA	TRBV7-2	TRBD1	TGTGCCAGCAGCCCGCCGGGACAGGGTCCCCTAGTCTATGGCTACACCTTC	CASSPPGQGPLVYGYTF
TRBJ1-2	NA	TRBV19	NA	TGTGCCAGTAGTATCAGGGAGGGCTATGGCTACACCTTC	CASSIREGYGYTF
TRBJ2-3	NA	TRBV30	NA	TGTGCCTGGAGTGTACTTCTCCGAGCAGATACGCAGTATTTT	CAWSVLLRADTQYF